Each of the 7 T cell receptor beta chains below was sequenced from the same sample in a study of T cells in Graves' hyperthyroidism and ophthalmopathy. There were TCR beta CDR3 regions amplified from RNA transcripts. The HTBI set primed first-round TCR CDR3 RT-PCR. Each CDR3 protein gets one entry after TCRdb re-called the multiplex PCR reads with MiXCR. The sample includes about 620,000 distinct CDR3 sequences, 16% of them seen just once. Material for sequencing was blood. The source is a woman aged 30 to 39 with Graves' hyperthyroidism.

The V and J genes are TRBV9 and TRBJ2-7, with 8 bases that match TRBD1. The CDR3 sequence is 15 residues long. Trimming removed 0 bases from V and 7 bases from J; junction bases left unmatched: 9. Germline loops: CDR1 SGDLS, CDR2 YYNGEE. Written as DNA, the CDR3 is TGTGCCAGCAGCGTAGACATGGGACAGGCTATGGAGCAGTACTTC. Translating gives CASSVDMGQAMEQYF.

In this sample, this clonotype turned up a few times. The V call is TRBV20-1, the J call TRBJ2-2, with a tentative D call TRBD2 (6 bases). From germline, CDR1 is DFQATT and CDR2 SNEGSKA (reference sequence). CDR3 length: 15 residues. V lost 2 bases, J lost 3 bases, and 13 bases lay in between. CDR3 protein: CSARRSGADTGELFF. The CDR3 nucleotides are TGCAGTGCTAGACGTAGCGGAGCGGACACCGGGGAGCTGTTTTTT.

The rearrangement links TRBV6-1 to TRBJ1-2; no clear D gene. V was clipped by 8 bases and J by 7 bases, with 20 bases between them. CDR1 is MNHNS and CDR2 is SASEGT in the germline V gene. This CDR3 is 14 amino acids long. For the CDR3, the DNA is TGTGCCAGCTTGTTCTCTTTGCGGGGAGGTGGCTACACCTTC. Its protein is CASLFSLRGGGYTF.

Ten or more counts support this clonotype. The rearrangement uses TRBV5-8 and TRBJ1-1, with TRBD1 as a possible D gene (6 bases). Per germline, CDR1 SGHTS and CDR2 YDEGEE. Deletions cut 1 base from V and 4 bases from J, with 8 bases between. CDR3 length equals 13 residues. CDR3 sequence (DNA): TGTGCCAGCAGCTTGACCAGGGGCACTGAAGCTTTCTTT. Its translation: CASSLTRGTEAFF.

This clonotype was counted once. The V gene is TRBV6-5, the J gene TRBJ1-6; TRBD1 might be the D (5 bases). V was trimmed by 4 bases and J by 7 bases, leaving 14 bases between them. The germline gives CDR1 MNHEY, CDR2 SVGAGI. This CDR3 is 15 amino acids long. The CDR3 nucleotides read TGTGCCAGCAGTTTAGAGGGACCGCGGAATTCACCCCTCCACTTT. As protein: CASSLEGPRNSPLHF.

This clonotype was picked up many times. The chain uses TRBV5-1 and TRBJ1-6; TRBD1 might be the D (5 bases). CDR3 length: 16 amino acids. V dropped 3 bases and J dropped 10 bases, with 20 bases sitting between them. CDR1 and CDR2 (germline): SGHRS, YFSETQ. CDR3 protein: CASSSDAGTIASPLHF. The CDR3 DNA is TGCGCCAGCAGCTCCGACGCGGGGACGATTGCATCACCCCTCCACTTT.

This clonotype was counted many times. The chain employs TRBV6-5 and TRBJ2-5; no reliable D call. This CDR3 has 13 residues. Germline V gene lookup returns CDR1 MNHEY and CDR2 SVGAGI. V dropped 2 bases and J dropped 2 bases, with 6 bases sitting between them. The CDR3 DNA is TGTGCCAGCAGTTACGGGTTGCAAGAGACCCAGTACTTC. Protein sequence: CASSYGLQETQYF.